Listed here are 25 T cell receptor beta chains from one sample, sequenced in a study of blood T cells in healthy people across ages. PCR was performed a second time for 7 to 11 cycles using a sample-barcoded 5' primer and a J-beta primer mix. Using its own MiXCR run on the 5' RACE reads, TCRdb lists one record per CDR3 protein. The data show 910,000 or so distinct CDR3 sequences, roughly 47% seen once. The sequenced sample consisted of blood. Every receptor here comes from a woman aged 60-75 years in good health.

This chain connects TRBV6-2 or TRBV6-3 to TRBJ1-2, with 9 bases fitting TRBD1. V lost 6 bases to trimming and J lost 6 bases; unmatched junction nucleotides: 8. The germline V gene encodes CDR1 MNHEY and CDR2 SVGEGT. There are 14 residues in the CDR3. The CDR3 DNA is TGTGCCAGCAGAATAACAGGGGGCGAGAATGGCTACACCTTC. Its protein is CASRITGGENGYTF.

The chain is built from TRBV6-5 and TRBJ2-7; D gene uncertain. Trimming stripped 5 bases from V and 1 base from J, with 12 bases between. This CDR3 is 14 amino acids long. CDR1 and CDR2 (germline): MNHEY, SVGAGI. The CDR3 spells CASSNSDKSYEQYF. The CDR3 bases are TGTGCCAGCAGTAACAGTGATAAATCCTACGAGCAGTACTTC.

The J gene is TRBJ2-3, the V gene TRBV4-1, with D possibly TRBD2 on 5 matching bases. This CDR3 is 12 amino acids long. Trimming stripped 0 bases from V and 10 bases from J, with 8 bases between. Per the germline V gene, CDR1 is MGHRA and CDR2 is YSYEKL. CDR3 sequence (DNA): TGCGCCAGCAGCCAAGATTTGGAGGCGCAGTATTTT. Encoded protein: CASSQDLEAQYF.

The chain combines TRBV20-1 with TRBJ2-4; TRBD2 matches 7 bases. The closer fit of TRBJ2-7 to the DNA end suggests the J call may be wrong. The CDR3 sequence is 13 residues long. Germline CDR1 and CDR2: DFQATT and SNEGSKA (reference sequence). The CDR3 DNA sequence: TGCAGTGCTAGTCGTCCGGGGGGCTACGAGCAGTACTTC. It encodes CSASRPGGYEQYF.

The chain recombines TRBV15 with TRBJ1-6, with no clear D. The germline V gene encodes CDR1 LNHNV and CDR2 YYDKDF (reference sequence). The CDR3 loop spans 14 amino acids. Deletions cut 0 bases from V and 5 bases from J, with 5 bases between. The DNA of the CDR3 is TGTGCCACCAGCAGAGATGTCGATAATTCACCCCTCCACTTT. Protein: CATSRDVDNSPLHF.

This clonotype was detected only a few times. The chain has TRBV9 and TRBJ2-7, with 7 bases matching TRBD2. In germline, CDR1 is SGDLS, CDR2 YYNGEE. The ends lost 0 bases at V and 2 bases at J; junction bases unmatched: 8. The CDR3 contains 16 residues. CDR3 sequence reads: CASSVAPGLAAYEQYF. DNA for the CDR3: TGTGCCAGCAGCGTAGCTCCAGGGCTAGCGGCCTACGAGCAGTACTTC.

In its sample, this clonotype was seen a few times. The genes are TRBV7-9 and TRBJ2-5; TRBD1 matches 7 bases. CDR1 is SEHNR and CDR2 is FQNEAQ in the germline V gene (reference sequence). The CDR3 is made up of 14 amino acids. The J segment lost 3 bases and the V segment lost 5 bases, leaving 6 bases of the junction unmatched. CDR3 in amino acids: CASSTGTVKETQYF. The CDR3 nucleotides are TGTGCCAGCAGCACGGGGACAGTCAAAGAGACCCAGTACTTC.

This clonotype was counted only a few times. This sequence joins TRBV2 and TRBJ1-2, with D uncertain. This CDR3 has 12 residues. V was clipped by 7 bases and J by 3 bases, with 9 bases between them. The germline V gene encodes CDR1 SNHLY and CDR2 FYNNEI. This CDR3 is CASTRADYGYTF. In DNA form, the CDR3 reads TGTGCCAGCACCCGGGCGGACTATGGCTACACCTTC.

A few counts support this clonotype. This chain uses TRBV6-5 with TRBJ2-1, with D perhaps given as TRBD1 or TRBD2 (5 bases each). Germline V gene lookup returns CDR1 MNHEY and CDR2 SVGAGI. The CDR3 runs to 13 residues. Between the trimmed V and J ends, which lost 2 bases and 6 bases, there was a span of 8 bases. The CDR3 region is CASSYGGVNEQFF. The DNA for the CDR3 is TGTGCCAGCAGTTACGGGGGAGTCAATGAGCAGTTCTTC.

The J gene is TRBJ2-3, the V gene TRBV20-1, with 11 bases matching TRBD2. Germline CDR1 reads DFQATT; CDR2 reads SNEGSKA (reference sequence). The CDR3 extends over 15 amino acids. Losses at the gene ends were 5 bases for V and 6 bases for J; bases not matched to a gene: 10. CDR3 DNA sequence: TGCAGTGCTGGACAACTAGCGGGAGCGTCGGATACGCAGTATTTT. Translation gives CSAGQLAGASDTQYF.

This clonotype was picked up a small number of times. The chain couples TRBV6-5 to TRBJ1-5; possible D gene TRBD1, 6 bases. The CDR3 loop spans 14 amino acids. From germline, CDR1 is MNHEY and CDR2 SVGAGI. V gave up 6 bases and J gave up 4 bases, with 13 bases separating them. For the CDR3, the DNA is TGTGCCAGCAGACCCGGACAGCGGAATCAGCCCCAGCATTTT. Translation: CASRPGQRNQPQHF.

In its sample, this clonotype was seen a few times. This chain links TRBV13 with TRBJ2-7, with a possible D match to TRBD2 (5 bases). The CDR3 is 17 residues long. Trimming cost V 4 bases and J 0 bases, with 19 bases left between them. Germline V CDR1 and CDR2: PRHDT, FYEKMQ (reference sequence). The CDR3 reads CASSYRRAASTSYEQYF. The CDR3 DNA reads as TGTGCCAGCAGCTATAGGCGGGCAGCCTCTACCTCCTACGAGCAGTACTTC.

This clonotype has ten or more counts. The V gene is TRBV7-2, the J gene TRBJ2-7; possible D gene TRBD1, 6 bases. Germline CDR1 is SGHTA and CDR2 is FQGNSA. The CDR3 spans 14 residues. The V gene lost 1 base and the J gene lost 0 bases, with 7 bases spanning the gap. As DNA, the CDR3 is TGTGCCAGCAGCTTAGTACAGGGCTCCTACGAGCAGTACTTC. Translation: CASSLVQGSYEQYF.

The gene calls are TRBV28 and TRBJ2-7, with D unclear. This CDR3 comprises 14 residues. V was pared by 6 bases and J by 4 bases, with 16 bases between. CDR1 and CDR2 from the germline V gene are MDHEN and SYDVKM. CDR3 in DNA: TGTGCCAGCAGGCGTGATGGCGGAGCTTACGAGCAGTACTTC. Protein product: CASRRDGGAYEQYF.

This chain uses TRBV29-1 with TRBJ2-1, with a tentative D call TRBD1 (5 bases). The V gene's germline CDR1 is SQVTM and CDR2 ANQGSEA. V shed 6 bases and J shed 4 bases, with 10 bases lying between them. The CDR3 sequence is 12 residues long. CDR3 coding DNA: TGCAGCGTGGGGCTTGGGTACAATGAGCAGTTCTTC. This sequence encodes CSVGLGYNEQFF.

As concerns this clonotype: Since a much larger clone is just one base distant, this may be a read error. The CDR3 DNA reads TGTGCCAGCAGCTTAGAGCGGACAGGGGGCCTGAATGAGCAGTTCTTC. Translating gives CASSLERTGGLNEQFF. The genes are TRBV7-8 and TRBJ2-1; TRBD1 matches at 11 bases. The V gene's germline CDR1 is SGHVS and CDR2 FQNEAQ. The CDR3 spans 16 residues. V was clipped by 1 base and J by 7 bases; unmatched bases: 6.

This clonotype has a handful of counts. The rearrangement joins TRBV28 to TRBJ2-7; D uncertain. Germline-derived CDR1 and CDR2 are MDHEN and SYDVKM. The CDR3 has 12 amino acids. V lost 3 bases, J lost 6 bases, and 9 bases lay in between. The CDR3 here is CASSLALPEQYF. The CDR3 region has the DNA TGTGCCAGCAGTTTGGCACTCCCCGAGCAGTACTTC.

V and J are TRBV7-2 and TRBJ2-5; 7 nucleotides agree with TRBD1. The better agreement between TRBJ2-7 and the DNA end casts doubt on the J call. The CDR3 has 16 residues. Germline V gene sequence: CDR1 SGHTA, CDR2 FQGNSA. The CDR3 reads CASSLDGTVVGGEQYF. The CDR3 DNA sequence: TGTGCCAGCAGCTTAGATGGGACAGTAGTCGGTGGCGAGCAGTACTTC.

The chain employs TRBV28 and TRBJ2-2; a possible D gene is TRBD2 (5 bases). Germline V gene data show CDR1 as MDHEN and CDR2 as SYDVKM. The CDR3 has 15 residues. The V end was cut by 1 base, the J end by 3 bases, with 9 bases between. The CDR3 nucleotides read TGTGCCAGCAGTTTATACGGGAAGTACACCGGGGAGCTGTTTTTT. Its protein is CASSLYGKYTGELFF.

The V call is TRBV27, the J call TRBJ2-7, with D perhaps TRBD1 (6 bases). CDR1 is MNHEY and CDR2 is SMNVEV in the germline V gene (reference sequence). There are 14 residues in the CDR3. Trimming removed 3 bases from V and 5 bases from J, with 14 bases in between. DNA of the CDR3: TGTGCCAGCAGTTTTAGACAGGTCGGACACGAGCAGTACTTC. It is translated as CASSFRQVGHEQYF.

The chain carries TRBV5-1 and TRBJ2-1; 8 bases align to TRBD1. Germline V gene data show CDR1 as SGHRS and CDR2 as YFSETQ. This CDR3 spans 16 amino acids. After removal of 1 base from V and 0 bases from J, the junction contained 3 bases not matched to a gene. DNA for the CDR3: TGCGCCAGCAGCTTGCCCGGGACAGGCTCCTACAATGAGCAGTTCTTC. Translating gives CASSLPGTGSYNEQFF.

A few counts support this clonotype. This chain joins TRBV29-1 and TRBJ1-2; 7 nucleotides align to TRBD1. J was trimmed by 5 bases and V by 6 bases; bases with no gene match: 3. CDR3 length: 11 residues. Germline CDR1 reads SQVTM; CDR2 reads ANQGSEA. The CDR3 is CSVDREYGYTF. The CDR3 DNA follows: TGCAGCGTCGACAGGGAGTATGGCTACACCTTC.

This clonotype was detected a few times. CDR3 nucleotide sequence: TGCAGCGTAGCTTATACAGGTGTACCGTTGTTCTTC. Translation: CSVAYTGVPLFF. The chain carries TRBV29-1 and TRBJ2-1, with a tentative D call TRBD1 (5 bases). Per the germline V gene, CDR1 is SQVTM and CDR2 is ANQGSEA. Trimming left V 6 bases short and J 15 bases short, with 21 bases between. The CDR3 has 12 residues.

The chain couples TRBV28 to TRBJ1-5; no firm D call. V lost 5 bases to trimming and J lost 6 bases, with 14 bases between them. Germline assignment: CDR1 MDHEN and CDR2 SYDVKM. The CDR3 is 14 amino acids. CDR3 coding DNA: TGTGCCAGCAGTCACAACAGCTTCCTTCAGCCCCAGCATTTT. Translating gives CASSHNSFLQPQHF. The full variable domain, its missing parts supplied by reference TRBV28 and TRBJ1-5, is DVKVTQSSRYLVKRTGEKVFLECVQDMDHENMFWYRQDPGLGLRLIYFSYDVKMKEKGDIPEGYSVSREKKERFSLILESASTNQTSMYLCASSHNSFLQPQHFGDGTRLSIL.

A few counts support this clonotype. The chain links TRBV20-1 to TRBJ2-3; D not resolved. Germline values: CDR1 DFQATT, CDR2 SNEGSKA (reference sequence). The CDR3 length is 11 residues. Between the trimmed V and J ends, which lost 6 bases and 5 bases, there was a span of 9 bases. The CDR3 coding sequence is TGCAGTGCCTCGGTGGGAGATACGCAGTATTTT. Translation: CSASVGDTQYF.